The rows below give T cell receptor beta chains drawn from one sample of a study of Graves' ophthalmopathy and Graves' hyperthyroidism. One entry per CDR3 protein, called by TCRdb with MiXCR from the multiplex PCR reads. The data hold about 220,000 distinct CDR3 sequences, with 20% to 25% observed a single time. Source material: peripheral blood. Source of these receptors: a woman between 45 and 60 years old with Graves' ophthalmopathy. CDR3s include the opening cysteine and the closing phenylalanine or tryptophan. D genes are given only for firm matches. Rows give clone size only sometimes, using once, few, many, or a class for an expanded clone.

d_call	v_call	clone_size	j_call	cdr3_nt	cdr3_aa
TRBD2	TRBV9	many	TRBJ2-5	TGTGCCAGCAGCGTAGGTCTTACTAGCGGGAGTCGGGAGACCCAGTACTTC	CASSVGLTSGSRETQYF
TRBD1	TRBV2	many	TRBJ1-2	TGTGCCAGCAGCTCCCACCCCGGGACAGGCTCAGCCGGGATAGGGGGCTACACCTTC	CASSSHPGTGSAGIGGYTF
TRBD1	TRBV28	many	TRBJ2-4	TGTGCCAGCACCCCAGGGGGAGCGGATGATCAAAACATTCAGTACTTC	CASTPGGADDQNIQYF
-	TRBV7-2	many	TRBJ2-5	TGTGCCAGCAGCTTAGTTCAGGGGCTCACGGAGACCCAGTACTTC	CASSLVQGLTETQYF
TRBD1	TRBV5-1	-	TRBJ2-7	TGCGCCAGCACTTGGGACAGGGACTACGAGCAGTACTTC	CASTWDRDYEQYF
TRBD2	TRBV12-3/TRBV12-4	few	TRBJ2-7	TGTGCCAGCAGTCCCCTGACTAGCGGGAGGGTTAGTTACGAGCAGTACTTC	CASSPLTSGRVSYEQYF
TRBD2	TRBV6-2/TRBV6-3	-	TRBJ2-2	TGTGCCAGCAGTTACTCGAGGCTCTATCGGGAGGGCACCGGGGAGCTGTTTTTT	CASSYSRLYREGTGELFF
TRBD2	TRBV2	many	TRBJ2-5	TGTGCCAGCGGTGGACTAGCGGAAGAGACCCAGTACTTC	CASGGLAEETQYF
-	TRBV30	few	TRBJ2-7	TGTGCCTGGAGTGTATTTGGGTTATATTCGAACGAGCAGTACTTC	CAWSVFGLYSNEQYF
TRBD1	TRBV28	-	TRBJ2-2	TGTGCCACCTGGGACAGAGGGACCGGGGAGCTGTTTTTT	CATWDRGTGELFF
TRBD2	TRBV12-3/TRBV12-4	-	TRBJ2-7	TGTGCCAGCAGTTTCGGTCTAGCGGGAGACGAGCAGTACTTC	CASSFGLAGDEQYF
-	TRBV19	many	TRBJ2-7	TGTGCCAGTAGTGATACAGGGAGCCCACCCTACGAGCAGTACTTC	CASSDTGSPPYEQYF
-	TRBV20-1	many	TRBJ2-3	TGCACCCGAGAAGAGGATACGCAGTATTTT	CTREEDTQYF
-	TRBV12-3/TRBV12-4	many	TRBJ2-5	TGTGCCAGCAGGGGGACTCCTCAAGAGACCCAGTACTTC	CASRGTPQETQYF
-	TRBV12-3/TRBV12-4	many	TRBJ2-7	TGTGCCAGCACCTCGAACCCCTACGAGCAGTACTTC	CASTSNPYEQYF
TRBD1	TRBV19	-	TRBJ2-2	TGTGCCAGTAGTAACTGGGACAGGGTTTCCGGGGAGCTGTTTTTT	CASSNWDRVSGELFF
TRBD2	TRBV27	few	TRBJ2-6	TGTGCCATCACCGGACTAGCGGGATTTGGGGCCAACGTCCTGACTTTC	CAITGLAGFGANVLTF
TRBD1	TRBV6-1	many	TRBJ1-5	TGTGCCAGCAGAAAAACAGGGGGCCGGCCCCAGCATTTT	CASRKTGGRPQHF
TRBD1	TRBV13	-	TRBJ2-7	TGTGCCAGCAGCCGCGGGGGACAGGGTTCTCCCTACGAGCAGTCCTTC	CASSRGGQGSPYEQSF
TRBD1	TRBV6-1	few	TRBJ1-5	TGTGCCAGCAGCCGTACCGGGACAGGGCCAAGCAATCAGCCCCAGCATTTT	CASSRTGTGPSNQPQHF
-	TRBV15	many	TRBJ2-7	TGTGCCACCAGCAGAGATGCGGCAGGGGGGGGCGAGCAGTACTTC	CATSRDAAGGGEQYF
-	TRBV11-3	many	TRBJ2-2	TGTGCCAGCAGATTCAAGGGGCTAGTTCTCGGTGACACCGGGGAGCTGTTTTTT	CASRFKGLVLGDTGELFF
TRBD1	TRBV5-6	-	TRBJ1-1	TGTGCCAGCAGCTTGGACAGGGGGCCTGGGGACACTGAAGCTTTCTTT	CASSLDRGPGDTEAFF
-	TRBV11-2	many	TRBJ1-2	TGTGCCAGCAGCTCCCTCCGAGGGCAGGGCGGAGGCTACACCTTC	CASSSLRGQGGGYTF
-	TRBV11-2	few	TRBJ2-2	TGTGCCAGCAGCCAATACAGGGAACGCGCCGGGGAGCTGTTTTTT	CASSQYRERAGELFF
-	TRBV5-1	-	TRBJ2-5	TGCGCCAGCAGCATCGGGCCTGGGGAGACCCAGTACTTC	CASSIGPGETQYF
TRBD2	TRBV20-1	many	TRBJ2-7	TGCAGTGCTACGGGGCGGGAGCGGGAGGGCCTCTACGAGCAGTACTTC	CSATGREREGLYEQYF
-	TRBV12-3/TRBV12-4	-	TRBJ1-1	TGTGCCAGCCACCCGAGGGACTCTGAAGCTTTCTTT	CASHPRDSEAFF
TRBD1	TRBV18	-	TRBJ2-7	TGTGCCAGCTCACCTGGACAGGGGGCGCAGGAGCAGTACTTC	CASSPGQGAQEQYF
TRBD1	TRBV20-1	many	TRBJ2-7	TGCAGTGCTAATAACAGGGGCTTATACGAGCAGTACTTC	CSANNRGLYEQYF
TRBD2	TRBV7-2	-	TRBJ2-5	TGTGCCAGCAGCTCCCGCCGACTAGCTCCCCAAGAGACCCAGTACTTC	CASSSRRLAPQETQYF
TRBD1	TRBV6-5	many	TRBJ1-6	TGTGCCAGCAGATTGGGACAGGACTATAATTCACCCCTCCACTTT	CASRLGQDYNSPLHF
-	TRBV6-2/TRBV6-3	many	TRBJ1-1	TGTGCCAGCAGTTACTCTCGGGGGCGGGGGGTCTCGAACACTGAAGCTTTCTTT	CASSYSRGRGVSNTEAFF
TRBD2	TRBV15	many	TRBJ2-5	TGTGCCACCAGCAGAGAGCTAGCGGGAGCCCGAGGGGAGACCCAGTACTTC	CATSRELAGARGETQYF
-	TRBV7-7	-	TRBJ2-5	TGTGCTAGCAGCTTCGGGGGGCGAGAGACCCAGTACTTC	CASSFGGRETQYF
-	TRBV7-2	few	TRBJ2-3	TGTGCCAGCAGCCCAGGGGGGAAATGGGATACGCAGTATTTT	CASSPGGKWDTQYF
-	TRBV20-1	many	TRBJ2-5	TGCGGCTCAGTCCTCTGGGCGCGGGGAGAGACCCAGTACTTC	CGSVLWARGETQYF
-	TRBV5-1	many	TRBJ1-1	TGCGCCAGCAGCCCCCGGGGGGGACAAAACACTGAAGCTTTCTTT	CASSPRGGQNTEAFF
TRBD1	TRBV7-8	many	TRBJ2-5	TGTGCCAGCAGCAAATCAATTGGACAGGCGGAAGAGACCCAGTACTTC	CASSKSIGQAEETQYF
-	TRBV6-1	many	TRBJ2-7	TGTGCCAGCAAGATAGCGGCGAGCTCCTACGAGCAGTACTTC	CASKIAASSYEQYF
-	TRBV7-2	many	TRBJ2-2	TGTGCCAGCAGCTTAGGTGGAGGGCGTCCCGGGGAGCTGTTTTTT	CASSLGGGRPGELFF
TRBD1	TRBV6-5	many	TRBJ2-7	TGTGCCAGCAGTTCTGACAGGGCCCAGTACTTC	CASSSDRAQYF
TRBD1	TRBV11-2	-	TRBJ2-7	TGTGCCAGCAGCTTTCTGTCGGTAGGGGGCTTGAACGAGCAGTACTTT	CASSFLSVGGLNEQYF
-	TRBV7-8	many	TRBJ2-7	TGTGCCAGCAGCTCGATTAGAGACTCCTACGAGCAGTACTTC	CASSSIRDSYEQYF
-	TRBV6-2/TRBV6-3	few	TRBJ2-7	TGTGCCAGCAGTTACCTACTCGGATTCTCCTACGAGCAGTACTTC	CASSYLLGFSYEQYF
-	TRBV19	many	TRBJ2-5	TGTGCCAGTGGACAGGTGGGGGGGGAGACCCAGTACTTC	CASGQVGGETQYF
-	TRBV11-2	many	TRBJ2-5	TGTGCCAGCAGCTTTCAGAGAATCCAAGAGACCCAGTACTTC	CASSFQRIQETQYF
-	TRBV30	-	TRBJ2-4	TGTGCCTGGAGTGTACCCGGTTTAGCCAAAAACATTCAGTACTTC	CAWSVPGLAKNIQYF
-	TRBV3-1	few	TRBJ1-1	TGTGCCAGCAGCCAAGAGGGGCAGCCGAACACTGAAGCTTTCTTT	CASSQEGQPNTEAFF
-	TRBV6-1	-	TRBJ1-1	TGTGCCAGCAGCACCTCAGGGCGGATGAACACTGAAGCTTTCTTT	CASSTSGRMNTEAFF
TRBD1	TRBV6-2/TRBV6-3	few	TRBJ2-7	TGTGCCAGCAGTTACTCGATACTGACAGGGGCGAAGGATGAATACGAGCAGTACTTC	CASSYSILTGAKDEYEQYF
-	TRBV12-5	many	TRBJ2-2	TGTGCTAGTGGTTTGGGAGAGAACGGGGAGCTGTTTTTT	CASGLGENGELFF
-	TRBV28	-	TRBJ2-6	TGTGCCAGCAATTCCACGGGGGCTGGGGCCAACGTCCTGACTTTC	CASNSTGAGANVLTF